A single sample is the source of the 23 T cell receptor beta chains below, sequenced in a study of blood T cell repertoires in COVID-19. The method was immunoSEQ multiplex PCR; TCRdb's version includes in-frame clones alone and lacks a portion of them. This sample yields around 200,000 clones, of which more than 75% are seen a single time; approximately 6.2% belongs to the top ten. The sample was peripheral blood. The source of these receptors is a man aged 55 to 69 who had recovered from COVID-19.

This clone occurred a few times. The chain combines TRBV6-5 with TRBJ1-1; 7 bases fit TRBD1. Germline V gene lookup returns CDR1 MNHEY and CDR2 SVGAGI. The trim removed 2 bases at V and 3 bases at J, leaving 3 bases unmatched. There are 14 residues in the CDR3. As DNA, the CDR3 is TGTGCCAGCAGTTACCTAACAGGGGACACTGAAGCTTTCTTT. Amino acid sequence: CASSYLTGDTEAFF.

This rearrangement joins TRBV1 to TRBJ2-3; the table's TRBD2 call for D was not verified on the DNA. TRBV1 is shown as a pseudogene. The CDR3 extends over 14 amino acids. The CDR3 here is CTSSQESRKHTQYF. The CDR3 coding sequence is TGCACCAGCAGCCAAGAATCTAGGAAGCATACGCAGTATTTT.

The chain combines TRBV5-4 with TRBJ1-1; D uncertain. This CDR3 is built from 15 residues. V was shortened by 0 bases and J by 4 bases, with 13 bases between the two germline ends. Germline V gene sequence: CDR1 SGHNT, CDR2 YYREEE (reference sequence). For the CDR3, the DNA is TGTGCCAGCAGCTTGGCTTTCGGTCAGGCCACTGAAGCTTTCTTT. Amino acids: CASSLAFGQATEAFF.

This chain uses TRBV6-5 with TRBJ2-7, with a possible D match to TRBD1 (6 bases). The CDR3 extends over 14 amino acids. Germline lookup yields CDR1 MNHEY and CDR2 SVGAGI. V lost 6 bases and J lost 3, with 15 bases in between. The CDR3 protein is CASSTGTFNYEQYF. Written as DNA, the CDR3 is TGTGCCAGCAGCACCGGGACATTCAACTACGAGCAGTACTTC.

This chain uses TRBV11-1 with TRBJ2-7; 7 bases fit TRBD2. In germline, CDR1 is SGHAT, CDR2 FQDESV (reference sequence). CDR3 length equals 13 residues. J lost 2 bases, V lost 8 bases, and 6 bases had no gene match. The CDR3: CASRRGSTYEQYF. As DNA, the CDR3 is TGTGCCAGCCGCCGCGGGAGCACCTACGAGCAGTACTTC. The complete variable domain, with remaining parts taken from reference TRBV11-1 and TRBJ2-7, reads EAEVAQSPRYKITEKSQAVAFWCDPISGHATLYWYRQILGQGPELLVQFQDESVVDDSQLPKDRFSAERLKGVDSTLKIQPAELGDSAMYLCASRRGSTYEQYFGPGTRLTVT.

The V and J genes are TRBV27 and TRBJ2-2; possible D gene TRBD1, 6 bases. This CDR3 has 15 amino acids. The ends were cut back, 6 bases at V and 6 bases at J, with 17 bases in the middle. Germline lookup yields CDR1 MNHEY and CDR2 SMNVEV (reference sequence). The CDR3 DNA is TGTGCCAGCAGGATACAGGGTTTATTGGCCGGGGAGCTGTTTTTT. Translated: CASRIQGLLAGELFF.

The CDR3 region has the DNA TGTGCCAGCAGCGTACTATTCACCGGGGAGCTGTTTTTT. Its translation: CASSVLFTGELFF. The V and J genes are TRBV9 and TRBJ2-2; D uncertain. There are 13 residues in the CDR3. Trimming left V 1 base short and J 4 bases short, with 5 bases between. From germline, CDR1 is SGDLS and CDR2 YYNGEE. The full variable domain, its missing parts supplied by reference TRBV9 and TRBJ2-2, is DSGVTQTPKHLITATGQRVTLRCSPRSGDLSVYWYQQSLDQGLQFLIQYYNGEERAKGNILERFSAQQFPDLHSELNLSSLELGDSALYFCASSVLFTGELFFGEGSRLTVL.

The V and J genes are TRBV11-2 and TRBJ2-7; TRBD1 matches at 12 bases. CDR3 length: 15 residues. Per germline, CDR1 SGHAT and CDR2 FQNNGV. V lost 5 bases and J lost 9; bases outside the gene matches: 11. CDR3 DNA: TGTGCCAGCAGCCCGGCCGGGACAGGGGGCGTCGGGCAGTACTTC. It codes for CASSPAGTGGVGQYF.

V and J are TRBV9 and TRBJ2-7, with TRBD2 matching 10 bases. CDR1 is SGDLS and CDR2 is YYNGEE in the germline V gene. J lost 2 bases, V lost 4 bases, and 3 bases had no gene match. The CDR3 loop spans 14 amino acids. As DNA, the CDR3 is TGTGCCAGCAGCATGAGCGGGGGGGCCTACGAGCAGTACTTC. It yields the protein CASSMSGGAYEQYF.

This clone was counted a single time. The rearrangement links TRBV4-1 to TRBJ1-4, with 11 nucleotides matching TRBD1. Trimming cost V 4 bases and J 7 bases; bases outside gene matches: 11. Germline-derived CDR1 and CDR2 are MGHRA and YSYEKL. This CDR3 has 17 amino acids. The CDR3 region is CASSPARTGGAGEKLFF. CDR3 DNA sequence: TGCGCCAGCAGCCCAGCGAGGACAGGGGGCGCGGGTGAAAAACTGTTTTTT.

This clone was found a few times. This chain connects TRBV9 to TRBJ2-3, with D possibly TRBD2 on 5 matching bases. The CDR3 has 14 amino acids. Per germline, CDR1 SGDLS and CDR2 YYNGEE. V was pared by 3 bases and J by 2 bases, with 10 bases between. The DNA for the CDR3 is TGTGCCAGCAGCGGACTACCGCTCACAGATACGCAGTATTTT. It codes for CASSGLPLTDTQYF.

DNA of the CDR3: TGTGCCAGCAGCTTAGGTGGAGGGGGCCCAGATACGCAGTATTTT. Amino acids: CASSLGGGGPDTQYF. This chain uses TRBV7-2 with TRBJ2-3; the D gene is possibly TRBD1 (7 bases). The V end was cut by 1 base, the J end by 4 bases, with 12 bases between. Looked up from germline, CDR1 is SGHTA and CDR2 is FQGNSA. The CDR3 has 15 residues.

CDR3 region: CASTERTGGSEAFF. CDR3 sequence (DNA): TGTGCCAGCACCGAACGGACAGGGGGCAGTGAAGCTTTCTTT. The V call is TRBV6-5, the J call TRBJ1-1; 11 nucleotides match TRBD1. Germline CDR1 MNHEY, CDR2 SVGAGI. J gave up 7 bases and V 7 bases, and 8 bases lay outside the gene matches. The CDR3 runs to 14 residues.

V and J are TRBV7-9 and TRBJ1-1, with no clear D. The CDR3 spans 14 residues. CDR1 SEHNR and CDR2 FQNEAQ come from the germline V gene (reference sequence). Trimming shortened V by 5 bases and J by 1 base, and 11 bases separated the two germline ends. CDR3 DNA: TGTGCCAGCAGCCGGCGGGAACAGAACACTGAAGCTTTCTTT. Residues: CASSRREQNTEAFF.

CDR3 DNA sequence: TGTGCCAGTGGCAGACAGGGGGCGCGTGAAAAACTGTTTTTT. Translated, it gives CASGRQGAREKLFF. V usage is TRBV19 and J usage is TRBJ1-4, with 10 positions matching TRBD1. V was pared by 8 bases and J by 7 bases, with 7 bases of the junction left unmatched. The CDR3 covers 14 residues. CDR1 and CDR2 from the germline V gene are LNHDA and SQIVND (reference sequence).

The chain carries TRBV27 and TRBJ2-3; 7 bases agree with TRBD1. V gave up 5 bases and J gave up 4 bases; unmatched junction bases: 12. The CDR3 runs to 16 residues. Germline assignment: CDR1 MNHEY and CDR2 SMNVEV (reference sequence). The CDR3 sequence: CASSPSRGGAPDTQYF. The DNA of the CDR3 is TGTGCCAGCAGTCCCTCGAGAGGGGGCGCACCAGATACGCAGTATTTT.

The J gene is TRBJ1-1, the V gene TRBV5-1; D possibly corresponds to TRBD1 (6 bases). This CDR3 is built from 14 residues. Trimming took 3 bases from V and 1 from J, leaving 10 bases between them. Germline CDR1 is SGHRS and CDR2 is YFSETQ. The CDR3 loop reads CASSSGQTNTEAFF. In DNA form, the CDR3 reads TGCGCCAGCAGCTCGGGACAAACGAACACTGAAGCTTTCTTT.

There are a few counts of this clone. The chain carries TRBV19 and TRBJ2-3; the match to TRBD2 covers 7 bases. The germline V gene encodes CDR1 LNHDA and CDR2 SQIVND (reference sequence). The CDR3 runs 14 residues. The CDR3 sequence: CALIGTMLTDTQYF. The CDR3 DNA reads TGTGCTTTAATTGGGACTATGCTCACAGATACGCAGTATTTT.

V usage is TRBV10-3 and J usage is TRBJ2-6; TRBD1 matches at 7 bases. J gave up 0 bases and V 5 bases, and 4 bases lay outside the gene matches. CDR1 ENHRY and CDR2 SYGVKD come from the germline V gene. This CDR3 is built from 16 residues. CDR3 in amino acids: CAISRDSLSGANVLTF. The CDR3 nucleotides read TGTGCCATCAGTCGGGACAGTCTCTCTGGGGCCAACGTCCTGACTTTC.

The rearrangement links TRBV7-6 to TRBJ2-5, with 11 bases that match TRBD2. V was pared by 7 bases and J by 5 bases, with 21 bases of the junction left unmatched. The CDR3 totals 19 residues. Germline-derived CDR1 and CDR2 are SGHVS and FNYEAQ. CDR3 in amino acids: CASTPPRLLAGARRETQYF. CDR3 DNA sequence: TGTGCCAGCACCCCTCCACGGCTACTAGCGGGAGCAAGACGGGAGACCCAGTACTTC.

The rearrangement uses TRBV19 and TRBJ2-1, with TRBD1 identical over 8 bases. This CDR3 comprises 12 residues. Per the germline V gene, CDR1 is LNHDA and CDR2 is SQIVND (reference sequence). V trimming: 4 bases; J trimming: 9 bases; junction bases outside the gene matches: 2. The CDR3 DNA sequence: TGTGCCAGTAGTACAGGGGGCGCTGAGCAGTTCTTC. Residues: CASSTGGAEQFF. The full variable domain, completed using reference TRBV19 and TRBJ2-1, is DGGITQSPKYLFRKEGQNVTLSCEQNLNHDAMYWYRQDPGQGLRLIYYSQIVNDFQKGDIAEGYSVSREKKESFPLTVTSAQKNPTAFYLCASSTGGAEQFFGPGTRLTVL.

The V call is TRBV5-6, the J call TRBJ1-1, with D unclear. The germline V gene has CDR1 SGHDT and CDR2 YYEEEE. Trimming left V 4 bases short and J 3 bases short, with 10 bases between. This CDR3 contains 13 residues. The CDR3 sequence: CASSPGMDTEAFF. The CDR3 nucleotides read TGTGCCAGCAGCCCGGGGATGGACACTGAAGCTTTCTTT.

This clone was counted only a few times. The rearrangement links TRBV18 to TRBJ1-1; D gene unclear. Germline lookup yields CDR1 KGHSH and CDR2 LQKENI. This CDR3 comprises 14 residues. With 3 bases removed from V and 3 bases from J, the gap between germline ends came to 11 bases. The CDR3 DNA reads as TGTGCCAGCTCACCCGGGAGTATTGACACTGAAGCTTTCTTT. Amino acid sequence: CASSPGSIDTEAFF.